This entry lists 8 T cell receptor beta chains sequenced from one sample in a study of shared clonotypes between healthy human individuals. Only in-frame clones appear in the TCRdb table, and some are missing; sequencing was by immunoSEQ multiplex PCR. The profile shows 850,000 to 1,200,000 clones, 70% to 80% of them singletons. The sequenced sample was memory CD4+ T cells sorted from blood. Described subset: CD45RA-negative fraction. The receptors shown here come from a man younger than 35 in good health.

Only a few counts were recorded for this clone. The rearrangement uses TRBV27 and TRBJ2-1; 10 bases match TRBD2. The V segment lost 5 bases and the J segment 1 base; nucleotides outside the gene matches: 2. The CDR3 sequence is 15 residues long. CDR1 and CDR2 (germline): MNHEY, SMNVEV (reference sequence). CDR3 loop: CASSALAGSYNEQFF. The CDR3 DNA is TGTGCCAGCAGTGCACTAGCGGGATCCTACAATGAGCAGTTCTTC.

The rearrangement joins TRBV12-5 to TRBJ2-3; 13 nucleotides line up with TRBD2. Trimming cost V 5 bases and J 7 bases; bases outside gene matches: 9. Germline-derived CDR1 and CDR2 are LGHNT and FRNRAP. The CDR3 totals 16 residues. CDR3 coding DNA: TGTGCTAGTGGTCTGTGGACTAGCGGGAGACCAAATACGCAGTATTTT. Amino acids: CASGLWTSGRPNTQYF.

J is TRBJ2-1 and V is TRBV5-6; TRBD2 agrees at 10 bases. V lost 4 bases, J lost 0 bases, and 7 bases stayed unmatched. The CDR3 sequence is 17 residues long. Germline V gives CDR1 SGHDT, CDR2 YYEEEE. The CDR3 DNA reads as TGTGCCAGCAGCGGCGGGACTAGCGTGTACTCCTACAATGAGCAGTTCTTC. Its protein product is CASSGGTSVYSYNEQFF.

This clone was observed once. V is TRBV5-1 and J is TRBJ1-5, with 9 positions matching TRBD1. Germline V gives CDR1 SGHRS, CDR2 YFSETQ. The CDR3 is made up of 14 amino acids. The V and J ends lost 2 bases and 6 bases, in that order; junction bases with no gene match: 3. CDR3 nucleotide sequence: TGCGCCAGCAGCTTCACAGGGGGCGGTCAGCCCCAGCATTTT. Protein product: CASSFTGGGQPQHF.

The rearrangement uses TRBV5-4 and TRBJ2-1, with TRBD1 matching 10 bases. V was clipped by 2 bases and J by 6 bases; unmatched bases: 14. The V gene's germline CDR1 is SGHNT and CDR2 YYREEE (reference sequence). The length of the CDR3 is 18 residues. Written as DNA, the CDR3 is TGTGCCAGCAGCTTCACAAACGCCCCGGGACAGGGGTCCAATGAGCAGTTCTTC. Residues: CASSFTNAPGQGSNEQFF.

The J gene is TRBJ2-1, the V gene TRBV15, with 10 bases matching TRBD2. The CDR3 is 15 residues long. Looked up from germline, CDR1 is LNHNV and CDR2 is YYDKDF (reference sequence). The junction had 4 bases not matched to a gene; V was cut back by 2 bases and J by 6 bases. The CDR3 DNA reads TGTGCCACCAGCAGACCTCGACTAGCGGGCAATGAGCAGTTCTTC. It specifies CATSRPRLAGNEQFF.

The CDR3 DNA follows: TGTGCCAGTAGTATAGATCCGGCAGCCTATGGCTACACCTTC. Its protein product is CASSIDPAAYGYTF. The chain uses TRBV19 and TRBJ1-2; D is ambiguous. Trimming took 0 bases from V and 4 from J, leaving 9 bases between them. The CDR3 consists of 14 residues. Germline CDR1 and CDR2: LNHDA and SQIVND (reference sequence).

V is TRBV6-4 and J is TRBJ2-7; 8 bases fit TRBD2. Germline CDR1 and CDR2: MRHNA and SNTAGT. The CDR3 totals 17 residues. The V gene end was trimmed by 0 bases and the J gene end by 4 bases; junction bases not matched to a gene: 11. CDR3 in amino acids: CASSDSNRQREGYEQYF. For the CDR3, the DNA is TGTGCCAGCAGTGACTCGAACCGTCAACGGGAGGGTTACGAGCAGTACTTC.